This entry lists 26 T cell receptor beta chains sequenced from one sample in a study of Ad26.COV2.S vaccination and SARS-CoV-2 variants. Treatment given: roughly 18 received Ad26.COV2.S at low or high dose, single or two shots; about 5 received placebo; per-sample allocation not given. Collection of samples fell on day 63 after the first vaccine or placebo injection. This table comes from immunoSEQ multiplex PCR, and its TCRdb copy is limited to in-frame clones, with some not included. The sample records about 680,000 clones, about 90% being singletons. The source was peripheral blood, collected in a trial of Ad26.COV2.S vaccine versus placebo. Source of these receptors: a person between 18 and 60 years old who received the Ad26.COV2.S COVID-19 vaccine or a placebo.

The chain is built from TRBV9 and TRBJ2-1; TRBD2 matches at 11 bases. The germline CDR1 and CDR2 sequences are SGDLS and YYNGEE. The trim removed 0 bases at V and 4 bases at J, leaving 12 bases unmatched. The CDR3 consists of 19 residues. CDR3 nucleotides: TGTGCCAGCAGCGTAGGAGTTGGGGTAGCGGGAGGGCCGTACAATGAGCAGTTCTTC. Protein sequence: CASSVGVGVAGGPYNEQFF.

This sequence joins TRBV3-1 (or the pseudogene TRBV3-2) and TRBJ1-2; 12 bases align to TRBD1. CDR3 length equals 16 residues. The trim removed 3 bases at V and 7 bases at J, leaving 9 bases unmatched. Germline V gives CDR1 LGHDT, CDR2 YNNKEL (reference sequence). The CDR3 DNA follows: TGTGCCAGCAGCCAGGTAACCGGGACAGGGGGCTTTGGCTACACCTTC. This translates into CASSQVTGTGGFGYTF.

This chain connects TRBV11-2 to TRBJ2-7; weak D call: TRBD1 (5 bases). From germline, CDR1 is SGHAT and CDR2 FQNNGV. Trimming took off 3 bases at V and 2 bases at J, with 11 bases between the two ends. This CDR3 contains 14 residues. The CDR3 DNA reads TGTGCCAGCAGCTTCAGTGACAGTACCTACGAGCAGTACTTC. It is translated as CASSFSDSTYEQYF.

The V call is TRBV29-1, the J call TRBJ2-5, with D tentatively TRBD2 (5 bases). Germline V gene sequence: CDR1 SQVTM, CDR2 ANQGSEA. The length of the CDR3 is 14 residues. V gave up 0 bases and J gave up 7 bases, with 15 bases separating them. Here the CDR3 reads CSVEDQLVYRTQYF. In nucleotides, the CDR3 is TGCAGCGTTGAAGATCAACTAGTCTATCGGACCCAGTACTTC.

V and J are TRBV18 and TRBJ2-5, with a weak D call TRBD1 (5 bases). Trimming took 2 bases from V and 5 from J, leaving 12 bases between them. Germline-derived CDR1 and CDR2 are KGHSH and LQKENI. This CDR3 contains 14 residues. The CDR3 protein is CASSPSRVGETQYF. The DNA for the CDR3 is TGTGCCAGCTCACCATCCAGGGTAGGGGAGACCCAGTACTTC.

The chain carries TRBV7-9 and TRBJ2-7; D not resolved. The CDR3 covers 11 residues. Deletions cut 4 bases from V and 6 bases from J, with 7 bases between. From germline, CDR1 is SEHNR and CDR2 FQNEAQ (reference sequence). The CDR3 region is CASSYSTEQYF. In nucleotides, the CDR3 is TGTGCCAGCAGCTATAGCACCGAGCAGTACTTC. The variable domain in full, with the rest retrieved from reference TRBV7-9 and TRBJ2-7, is DTGVSQNPRHKITKRGQNVTFRCDPISEHNRLYWYRQTLGQGPEFLTYFQNEAQLEKSRLLSDRFSAERPKGSFSTLEIQRTEQGDSAMYLCASSYSTEQYFGPGTRLTVT.

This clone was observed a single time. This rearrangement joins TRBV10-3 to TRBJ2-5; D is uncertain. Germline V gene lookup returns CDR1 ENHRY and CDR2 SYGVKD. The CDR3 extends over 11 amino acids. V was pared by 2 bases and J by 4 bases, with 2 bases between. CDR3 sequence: CAISEAETQYF. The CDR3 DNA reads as TGTGCCATCAGTGAGGCAGAGACCCAGTACTTC.

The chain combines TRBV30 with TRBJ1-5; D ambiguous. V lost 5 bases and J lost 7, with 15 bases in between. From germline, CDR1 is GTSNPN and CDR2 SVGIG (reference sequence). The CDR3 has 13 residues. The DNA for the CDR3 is TGTGCCTGGGAGATAGATAGAGGACAGCCCCAGCATTTT. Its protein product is CAWEIDRGQPQHF.

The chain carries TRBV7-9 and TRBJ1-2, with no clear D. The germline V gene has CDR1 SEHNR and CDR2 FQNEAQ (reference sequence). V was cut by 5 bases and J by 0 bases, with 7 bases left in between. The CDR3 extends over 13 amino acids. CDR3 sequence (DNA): TGTGCCAGCAGCCAAACCGCTAACTATGGCTACACCTTC. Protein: CASSQTANYGYTF.

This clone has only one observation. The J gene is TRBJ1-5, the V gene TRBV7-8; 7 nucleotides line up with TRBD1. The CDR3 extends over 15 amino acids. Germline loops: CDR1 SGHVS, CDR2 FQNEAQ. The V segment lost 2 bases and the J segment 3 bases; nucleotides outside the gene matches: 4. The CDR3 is CASSLYRGDNQPQHF. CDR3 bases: TGTGCCAGCAGCTTATACAGGGGTGACAATCAGCCCCAGCATTTT.

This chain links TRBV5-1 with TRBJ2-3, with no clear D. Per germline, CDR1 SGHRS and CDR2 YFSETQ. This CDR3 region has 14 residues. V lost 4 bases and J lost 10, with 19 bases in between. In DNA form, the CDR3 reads TGCGCCAGCAGCACCTCTCCGGAAACCGACTCGCAGTATTTT. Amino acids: CASSTSPETDSQYF.

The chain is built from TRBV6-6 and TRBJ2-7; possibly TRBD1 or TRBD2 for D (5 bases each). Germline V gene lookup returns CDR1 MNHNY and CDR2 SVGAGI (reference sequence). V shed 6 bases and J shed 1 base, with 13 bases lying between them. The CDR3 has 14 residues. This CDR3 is CASRLRDGSYEQYF. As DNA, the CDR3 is TGTGCCAGCAGACTCCGGGACGGATCCTACGAGCAGTACTTC.

The DNA of the CDR3 is TGTGCCAGCAGTTTACCTGTCTATGGCTACACCTTC. Translation gives CASSLPVYGYTF. This chain uses TRBV12-3 or TRBV12-4 with TRBJ1-2; D is unclear. V lost 2 bases to trimming and J lost 4 bases, with 5 bases between them. The CDR3 has 12 residues.

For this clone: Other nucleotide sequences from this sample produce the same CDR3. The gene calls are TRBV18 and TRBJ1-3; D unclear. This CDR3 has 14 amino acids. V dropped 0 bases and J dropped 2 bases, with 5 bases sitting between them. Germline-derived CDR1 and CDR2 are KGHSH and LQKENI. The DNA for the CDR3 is TGTGCCAGCTCACCACCGTCAACTGGAAACACCATATATTTT. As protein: CASSPPSTGNTIYF.

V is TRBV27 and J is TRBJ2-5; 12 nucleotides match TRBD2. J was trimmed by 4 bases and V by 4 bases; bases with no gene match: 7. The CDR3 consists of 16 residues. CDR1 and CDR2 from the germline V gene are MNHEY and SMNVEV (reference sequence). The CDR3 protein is CASSSQLAGGGETQYF. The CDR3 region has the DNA TGTGCCAGCAGTTCTCAACTAGCGGGAGGCGGAGAGACCCAGTACTTC.

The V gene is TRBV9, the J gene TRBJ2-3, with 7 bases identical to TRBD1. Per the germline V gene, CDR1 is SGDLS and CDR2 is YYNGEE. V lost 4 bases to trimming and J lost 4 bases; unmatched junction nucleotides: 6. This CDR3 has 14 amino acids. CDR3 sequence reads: CASSQTGTPDTQYF. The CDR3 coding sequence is TGTGCCAGCAGCCAGACAGGGACCCCAGATACGCAGTATTTT.

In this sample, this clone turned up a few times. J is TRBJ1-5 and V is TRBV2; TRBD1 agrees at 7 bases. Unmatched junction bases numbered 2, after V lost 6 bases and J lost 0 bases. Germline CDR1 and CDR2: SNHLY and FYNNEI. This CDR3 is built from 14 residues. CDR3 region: CASRTGYSNQPQHF. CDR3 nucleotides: TGTGCCAGCAGGACAGGGTATAGCAATCAGCCCCAGCATTTT.

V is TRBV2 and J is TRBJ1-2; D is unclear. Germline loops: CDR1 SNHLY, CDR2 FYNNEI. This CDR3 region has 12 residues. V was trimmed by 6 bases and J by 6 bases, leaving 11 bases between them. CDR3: CASRGWEHGYTF. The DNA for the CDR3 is TGTGCCAGCAGAGGTTGGGAACATGGCTACACCTTC.

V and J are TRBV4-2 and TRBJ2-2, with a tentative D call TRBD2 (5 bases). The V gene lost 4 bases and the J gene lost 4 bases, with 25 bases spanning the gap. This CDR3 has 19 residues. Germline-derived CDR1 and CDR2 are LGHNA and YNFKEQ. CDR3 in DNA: TGTGCCAGCAGCCCCCCGGGGATGGTCAGCGCCGTGGGCACCGGGGAGCTGTTTTTT. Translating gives CASSPPGMVSAVGTGELFF.

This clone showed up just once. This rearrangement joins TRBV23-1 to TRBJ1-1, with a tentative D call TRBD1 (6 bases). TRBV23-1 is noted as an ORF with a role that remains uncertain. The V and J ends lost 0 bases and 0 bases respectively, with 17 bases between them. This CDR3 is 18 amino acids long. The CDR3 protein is CASSQSRTAPLMNTEAFF. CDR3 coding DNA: TGCGCCAGCAGTCAATCAAGGACAGCTCCTTTAATGAACACTGAAGCTTTCTTT.

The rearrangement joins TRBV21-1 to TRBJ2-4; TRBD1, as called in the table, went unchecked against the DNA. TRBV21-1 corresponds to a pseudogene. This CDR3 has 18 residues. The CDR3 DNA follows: TGTGCCAGCAGCAAAGTCCCACCGAGACAGGGCGGCAAAAACATTCAGTACTTC. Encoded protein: CASSKVPPRQGGKNIQYF.

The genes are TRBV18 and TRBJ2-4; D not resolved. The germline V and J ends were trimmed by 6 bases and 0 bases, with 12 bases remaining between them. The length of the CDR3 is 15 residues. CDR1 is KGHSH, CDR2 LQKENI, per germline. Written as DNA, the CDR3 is TGTGCCAGCTCTAGGGATACCCTAGCCAAAAACATTCAGTACTTC. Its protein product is CASSRDTLAKNIQYF.

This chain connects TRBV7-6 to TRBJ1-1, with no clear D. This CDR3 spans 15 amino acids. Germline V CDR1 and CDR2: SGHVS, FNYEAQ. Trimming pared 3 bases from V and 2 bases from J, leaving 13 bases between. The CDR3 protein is CASSFYPAGNTEAFF. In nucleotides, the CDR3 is TGTGCCAGCAGCTTCTATCCGGCGGGAAACACTGAAGCTTTCTTT.

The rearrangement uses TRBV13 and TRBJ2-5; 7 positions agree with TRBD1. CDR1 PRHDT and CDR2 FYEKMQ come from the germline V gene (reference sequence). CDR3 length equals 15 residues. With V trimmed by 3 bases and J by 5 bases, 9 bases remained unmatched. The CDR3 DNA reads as TGTGCCAGCAGCTTCAGACAGGGTTCCCAGGAGACCCAGTACTTC. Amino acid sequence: CASSFRQGSQETQYF.

DNA for the CDR3: TGTGCCAGCACCCCGCTCAGGCCCAGCACAGATACGCAGTATTTT. Protein sequence: CASTPLRPSTDTQYF. This sequence joins TRBV6-5 and TRBJ2-3; D unresolved. Germline V gene lookup returns CDR1 MNHEY and CDR2 SVGAGI. The CDR3 contains 15 residues. V dropped 7 bases and J dropped 0 bases, with 14 bases sitting between them.

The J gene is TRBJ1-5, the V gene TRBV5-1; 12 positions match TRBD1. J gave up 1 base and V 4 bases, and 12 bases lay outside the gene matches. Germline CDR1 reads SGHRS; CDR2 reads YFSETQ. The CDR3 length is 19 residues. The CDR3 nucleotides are TGCGCCAGCAGCCACCGGGACAGGGGGCGCGGGGAAAGCAATCAGCCCCAGCATTTT. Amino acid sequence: CASSHRDRGRGESNQPQHF.